Listed below are T cell receptor beta chains from one sample, sequenced in a study of T cells in Graves' hyperthyroidism and ophthalmopathy. TCRdb reanalysed the multiplex PCR reads using MiXCR and keeps one entry per CDR3 protein. Of about 280,000 distinct CDR3 sequences listed, less than 30% are singletons. The sample was blood. These receptors were obtained from a man aged 40-55 years with Graves' hyperthyroidism that later progressed to Graves' ophthalmopathy. CDR3s include the opening cysteine and the closing phenylalanine or tryptophan. The D gene is left open where the match is weak. Clone sizes are given selectively: once, few, many, or a class where the clone is expanded.

V	J	size	D	DNA	CDR3
TRBV10-3	TRBJ1-2	-	-	TGTGCCATCAGTGAGGGGACACTTAGCTATGGCTACACCTTC	CAISEGTLSYGYTF
TRBV12-3/TRBV12-4	TRBJ1-3	many	-	TGTGCCAGCAGTTTCTCGGGGGCTCAGGACACCATATATTTT	CASSFSGAQDTIYF
TRBV20-1	TRBJ2-7	many	-	TGCAGTGTAGGTTGGAACTCCTACGAGCAGTACTTC	CSVGWNSYEQYF
TRBV5-1	TRBJ1-2	many	-	TGCGCCAGCAGCTTCAGCGACTATGGCTACACCTTC	CASSFSDYGYTF
TRBV6-5	TRBJ1-6	-	-	TGTGCCAGCAGTTCGATGAGGACAGAATCACCCCTCCACTTT	CASSSMRTESPLHF
TRBV10-3	TRBJ2-6	many	TRBD1	TGTGCCATCGCCGGGACAGGGTCCACTGGGGCCAACGTCCTGACTTTC	CAIAGTGSTGANVLTF
TRBV20-1	TRBJ2-7	-	TRBD2	TGCAGTGCTAGAGATGCGACTAGCGGGAGGGCCCCCTACGAGCAGTACTTC	CSARDATSGRAPYEQYF
TRBV12-3/TRBV12-4	TRBJ2-2	many	TRBD2	TGTGCCAGCCGCAATCGGGGGGGGAACACCGGGGAGCTGTTTTTT	CASRNRGGNTGELFF
TRBV20-1	TRBJ2-7	many	-	TGCAGTGCTAGTGATTCCCACCTCAGCATCATCAACGAGCAGTACTTC	CSASDSHLSIINEQYF
TRBV5-1	TRBJ2-7	many	TRBD1	TGCGCCTCAACCGGGACAGGCTACGAGCAGTACTTC	CASTGTGYEQYF
TRBV10-3	TRBJ1-2	-	-	TGTGCCATCAGTGAGGGGCAGGACGGTGGCTACACCTTC	CAISEGQDGGYTF
TRBV6-1	TRBJ2-5	-	-	TGTGCCAGCAGTGAAGCTAGAGGCCAAGAGACCCAGTACTTC	CASSEARGQETQYF
TRBV20-1	TRBJ2-2	many	TRBD2	TGCAGTGCCCAACCCGGGACTAGCGTGGCCGGGGAGCTGTTTTTT	CSAQPGTSVAGELFF
TRBV14	TRBJ2-7	many	-	TGTGCCAGCAGCCAACGCGGCCCCTACGAGCAGTACTTC	CASSQRGPYEQYF
TRBV6-1	TRBJ1-1	-	TRBD1	TGTGCCAGCACCAACGGATACAGGGGGAACACTGAAGCTTTCTTT	CASTNGYRGNTEAFF
TRBV20-1	TRBJ2-5	many	TRBD2	TGCAGTGCCGGGGGAGCGGGGCAAGAGACCCAGTACTTC	CSAGGAGQETQYF
TRBV10-3	TRBJ1-5	many	-	TGTGCCATCAGTGAGTCGCCAGGTCAGCCCCAGCATTTT	CAISESPGQPQHF
TRBV20-1	TRBJ2-7	many	TRBD1	TGCAGTGCTAGCCCGGACAGGGTTAGTCACGAGCAGTACTTC	CSASPDRVSHEQYF
TRBV20-1	TRBJ2-5	many	-	TGCAGTGCTAGAGATCAGCTAGAAGAGACCCAGTACTTC	CSARDQLEETQYF
TRBV19	TRBJ1-1	many	TRBD1	TGTGCCAGTAGTGACAGGGGCCGGAACACTGAAGCTTTCTTT	CASSDRGRNTEAFF
TRBV10-3	TRBJ1-5	-	TRBD1	TGTGCCAGCAGTGAGACGACAGGGGCCGATCAGCCCCAGCATTTT	CASSETTGADQPQHF
TRBV13	TRBJ2-7	many	TRBD1	TGTGCCAGCAGCCCCGCCGGGACAGCGGTTCTCGAGCAGTACTTC	CASSPAGTAVLEQYF
TRBV18	TRBJ1-5	many	-	TGTGCCAGCTCACCGGGCAGTATGCAGGCCAATCAGCCCCAGCATTTT	CASSPGSMQANQPQHF
TRBV24-1	TRBJ1-2	-	-	TGTGCCACCAGTAGAGGAGTGGATGGCTACACCTTC	CATSRGVDGYTF
TRBV6-5	TRBJ2-7	many	-	TGTGCCAGCAGGCGAGGGGGCTCCTACGAGCAGTACTTC	CASRRGGSYEQYF
TRBV6-5	TRBJ1-1	-	-	TGTGCCAGCAGTTATGACGGGTCGAGCACTGAAGCTTTCTTT	CASSYDGSSTEAFF
TRBV3-1	TRBJ2-5	many	TRBD1	TGTGCCAGCAGCCAAGATTTAACCTGGGACAGGGGAGGGAATGAGACCCAGTACTTC	CASSQDLTWDRGGNETQYF
TRBV30	TRBJ1-5	-	-	TGTGCCTGGAGTGTAGGGGATTCCGTTCAGCCCCAGCACTTT	CAWSVGDSVQPQHF
TRBV7-9	TRBJ1-2	many	-	TGTGCCAGCAGCCGACCGGACACCAACTATGGCTACACCTTC	CASSRPDTNYGYTF
TRBV7-9	TRBJ2-5	many	-	TGTGCCAGCAGCTTTTCGGGGCAGCAAGCTCAAGAGACCCAGTACTTC	CASSFSGQQAQETQYF
TRBV7-2	TRBJ2-6	many	TRBD2	TGTGCCAGCAGCTTTATGGGCGGGAGGCTACCAAGCTCTGGGGCCAACGTCCTGACTTTC	CASSFMGGRLPSSGANVLTF
TRBV7-9	TRBJ1-1	many	-	TGTGCCAGCAGCAACCTACAGGGCATCACTGAAGCTTTCTTT	CASSNLQGITEAFF
TRBV3-1	TRBJ1-2	once	TRBD1	TGTGCCAGCAGCCAAGCCTTCCCGGACAGGGGAGACTATGGCTACACCTTC	CASSQAFPDRGDYGYTF
TRBV29-1	TRBJ2-5	-	-	TGCAGCGTTGGTATAGAGACCCAGTACTTC	CSVGIETQYF
TRBV19	TRBJ1-1	few	-	TGTGCCAGTAGTACCTCCTCGGCAGATGAAGCTTTCTTT	CASSTSSADEAFF
TRBV12-3/TRBV12-4	TRBJ2-5	many	TRBD2	TGTGCCAGCAGATCAGGACTAGCGGGAGTAGAGACCCAGTACTTC	CASRSGLAGVETQYF
TRBV19	TRBJ2-5	many	-	TGTGCCAGTAGTATACGCCACGGGAGAGAGACCCAGTACTTC	CASSIRHGRETQYF
TRBV7-2	TRBJ2-7	-	-	TGTGCCAGCAGCTTACAGGTTGCCAGCCCCTACGAGCAGTACTTC	CASSLQVASPYEQYF
TRBV10-2	TRBJ2-7	-	-	TGCGCCAGCAAAGGAGGAAGTCTCCCGGACGAGCAGTACTTC	CASKGGSLPDEQYF
TRBV11-1	TRBJ2-7	many	TRBD1	TGTGCCAGCAGCAGGGGGCCGGCTGGGTCCTACGAGCAGTACTTC	CASSRGPAGSYEQYF
TRBV9	TRBJ1-1	many	-	TGTGCCAGCAGACCTTTTAAGTCTGTGAACACTGAAGCTTTCTTT	CASRPFKSVNTEAFF
TRBV20-1	TRBJ2-5	many	TRBD2	TGCAGTGCTAGCGGGACTAGCGGGGAGGGGGAGACCCAGTACTTC	CSASGTSGEGETQYF
TRBV30	TRBJ1-2	-	-	TGTGCCTGGGTCGGACATGGTGGCTACACCTTC	CAWVGHGGYTF
TRBV2	TRBJ1-5	many	TRBD1	TGTGCCACCTCCTCCGGGACAGGGGGCCTAAGGCCCCAGCATTTT	CATSSGTGGLRPQHF
TRBV29-1	TRBJ1-2	many	-	TGCAGCGTTGAAACAGCCTATGGCTACACCTTC	CSVETAYGYTF
TRBV7-3	TRBJ2-2	many	TRBD2	TGTGCCAGCGGGACTAGCGGGGCTCCGAACACCGGGGAGCTGTTTTTT	CASGTSGAPNTGELFF
TRBV6-5	TRBJ2-7	-	TRBD2	TGTGCCAGCAGTTACGCGGGGGATCTGACCTACGAGCAGTACTTC	CASSYAGDLTYEQYF
TRBV10-3	TRBJ1-1	many	-	TGTGCCACCTCGAGCAGTGTGATGGGGAACACTGAAGCTTTCTTT	CATSSSVMGNTEAFF
TRBV5-1	TRBJ2-5	many	-	TGCGCCAGCAGCAGGGGAAGCTCCTCTCAAGAGACCCAGTACTTC	CASSRGSSSQETQYF
TRBV20-1	TRBJ2-7	many	TRBD2	TGCAGTGCCCAATCTAGCGGTACCTACGAGCAGTACTTC	CSAQSSGTYEQYF
TRBV28	TRBJ1-6	many	-	TGTGCCAGCAGACAGGCTAGCTCCTATAATTCACCCCTCCACTTT	CASRQASSYNSPLHF
TRBV5-1	TRBJ2-7	once	TRBD2	TGCGCCAGCAGCTTCGGACTAGCGGGAGGGCAGCAGTACTTC	CASSFGLAGGQQYF
TRBV11-1	TRBJ1-5	-	TRBD1	TGTGCCAGCAGCTCGGACAGGGGAGGGCAGCCCCAGCATTTT	CASSSDRGGQPQHF
TRBV29-1	TRBJ2-7	-	-	TGCAGCGGGGGGACTGCCTCCTACGAGCAGTACTTC	CSGGTASYEQYF
TRBV19	TRBJ1-1	many	-	TGTGCCAGTTATAACACTGAGAACACTGAAGCTTTCTTT	CASYNTENTEAFF
TRBV6-2/TRBV6-3	TRBJ2-5	few	-	TGTGCCAGCAGTTTCCCGCCGGACACAAGCCAAGAGACCCAGTACTTC	CASSFPPDTSQETQYF
TRBV4-1	TRBJ1-2	many	-	TGCGCCAGCAGCCGGTCCGGCGGGGTTGGCTACACCTTC	CASSRSGGVGYTF
TRBV24-1	TRBJ2-3	many	TRBD2	TGTGCCACCAGTGATCAAAATATAGCGGGAGGGGGCACAGATACGCAGTATTTT	CATSDQNIAGGGTDTQYF
TRBV29-1	TRBJ1-2	many	-	TGCAGCGTCAGACAAGGATTTGCCTATGGCTACACCTTC	CSVRQGFAYGYTF